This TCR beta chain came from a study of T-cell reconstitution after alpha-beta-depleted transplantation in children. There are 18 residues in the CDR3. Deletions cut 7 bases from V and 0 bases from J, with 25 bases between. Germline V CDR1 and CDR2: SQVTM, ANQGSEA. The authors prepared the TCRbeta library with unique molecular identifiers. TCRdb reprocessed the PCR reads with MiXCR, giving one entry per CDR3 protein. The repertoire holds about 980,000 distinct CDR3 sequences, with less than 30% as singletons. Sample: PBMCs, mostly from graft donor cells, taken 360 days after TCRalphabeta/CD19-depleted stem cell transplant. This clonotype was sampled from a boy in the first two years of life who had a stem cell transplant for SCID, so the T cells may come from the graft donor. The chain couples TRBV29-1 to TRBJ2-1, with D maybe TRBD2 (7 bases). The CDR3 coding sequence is TGCAGCGCCGGTGGGGGGGCAGAAATAGGTGACTCCTACAATGAGCAGTTCTTC. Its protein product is CSAGGGAEIGDSYNEQFF.